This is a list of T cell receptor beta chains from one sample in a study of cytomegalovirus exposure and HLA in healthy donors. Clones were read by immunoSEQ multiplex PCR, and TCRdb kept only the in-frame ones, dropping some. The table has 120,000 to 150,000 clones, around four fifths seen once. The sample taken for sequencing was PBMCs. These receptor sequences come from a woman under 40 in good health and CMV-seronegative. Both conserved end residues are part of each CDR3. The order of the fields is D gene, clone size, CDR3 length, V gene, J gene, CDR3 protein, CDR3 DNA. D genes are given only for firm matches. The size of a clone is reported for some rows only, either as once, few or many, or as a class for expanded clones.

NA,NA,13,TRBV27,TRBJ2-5,CASSLGRQSTQYF,TGTGCCAGCAGTTTGGGGCGTCAGTCGACCCAGTACTTC
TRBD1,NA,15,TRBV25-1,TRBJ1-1,CASSEGGNRGTEAFF,TGTGCCAGCAGTGAAGGCGGAAACAGGGGCACTGAAGCTTTCTTT
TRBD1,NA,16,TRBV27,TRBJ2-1,CASSSWTGGLYNEQFF,TGTGCCAGCAGTTCCTGGACAGGGGGGCTTTACAATGAGCAGTTCTTC
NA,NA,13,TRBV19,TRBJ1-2,CASRVFDGYGYTF,TGTGCCAGTAGGGTATTTGACGGGTATGGCTACACCTTC
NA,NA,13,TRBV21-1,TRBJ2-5,CASSPRRGETQYF,TGTGCCAGCAGCCCGCGACGGGGGGAGACCCAGTACTTC
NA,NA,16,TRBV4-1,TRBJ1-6,CASSQVGSSYNSPLHF,TGCGCCAGCAGCCAAGTCGGGAGCTCCTATAATTCACCCCTCCACTTT
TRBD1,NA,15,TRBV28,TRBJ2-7,CASSLARTGSYEQYF,TGTGCCAGCAGTTTAGCGAGGACAGGGTCCTACGAGCAGTACTTC
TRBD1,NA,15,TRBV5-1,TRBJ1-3,CASRPGQVSGNTIYF,TGCGCCAGCAGACCGGGACAGGTATCTGGAAACACCATATATTTT
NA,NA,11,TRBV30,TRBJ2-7,CAWSREYEQYF,TGTGCCTGGAGTAGGGAGTACGAGCAGTACTTC
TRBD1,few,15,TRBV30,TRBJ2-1,CAWSPNRGSHNEQFF,TGTGCCTGGAGTCCAAACAGGGGGAGTCACAATGAGCAGTTCTTC
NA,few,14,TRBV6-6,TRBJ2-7,CASSYSSQSYEQYF,TGTGCCAGCAGTTACTCTTCCCAGTCCTACGAGCAGTACTTC
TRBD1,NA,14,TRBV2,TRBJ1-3,CASRRDRGRNTIYF,TGTGCCAGCAGGCGGGACAGGGGTAGAAACACCATATATTTT
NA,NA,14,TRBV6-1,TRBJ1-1,CASTPRAGDTEAFF,TGTGCCAGCACCCCACGGGCAGGGGACACTGAAGCTTTCTTT
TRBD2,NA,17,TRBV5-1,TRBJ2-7,CASSLAGSSGVSYEQYF,TGCGCCAGCAGCTTGGCCGGATCTAGCGGGGTCTCCTACGAGCAGTACTTC
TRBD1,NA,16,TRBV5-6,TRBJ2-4,CASSIIDRASKNIQYF,TGTGCCAGCAGCATAATCGACAGGGCATCCAAAAACATTCAGTACTTC
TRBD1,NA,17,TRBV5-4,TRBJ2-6,CASSFGTGASGANVLTF,TGTGCCAGCAGCTTCGGGACAGGGGCCTCTGGGGCCAACGTCCTGACTTTC
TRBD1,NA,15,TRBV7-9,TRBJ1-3,CASSLRDSPGNTIYF,TGTGCCAGCAGCTTACGGGACAGTCCTGGAAACACCATATATTTT
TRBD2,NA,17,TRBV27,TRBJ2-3,CASSLGLGAGVPDTQYF,TGTGCCAGCAGTTTGGGACTAGGGGCAGGGGTCCCAGATACGCAGTATTTT
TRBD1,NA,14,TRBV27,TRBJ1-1,CASSGDRANTEAFF,TGTGCCAGCAGTGGGGACAGGGCCAACACTGAAGCTTTCTTT
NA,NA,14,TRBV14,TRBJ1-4,CASSLVQGVEKLFF,TGTGCCAGCAGCCTGGTACAGGGCGTTGAAAAACTGTTTTTT
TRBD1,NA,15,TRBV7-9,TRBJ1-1,CASSLVDRVGPEAFF,TGTGCCAGCAGCTTAGTGGACAGGGTAGGCCCTGAAGCTTTCTTT
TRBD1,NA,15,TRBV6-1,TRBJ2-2,CASSTQGAFTGELFF,TGTGCCAGCAGTACACAGGGGGCATTCACCGGGGAGCTGTTTTTT
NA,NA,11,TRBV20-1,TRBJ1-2,CSARVPEGYTF,TGCAGTGCTAGGGTTCCCGAGGGCTACACCTTC